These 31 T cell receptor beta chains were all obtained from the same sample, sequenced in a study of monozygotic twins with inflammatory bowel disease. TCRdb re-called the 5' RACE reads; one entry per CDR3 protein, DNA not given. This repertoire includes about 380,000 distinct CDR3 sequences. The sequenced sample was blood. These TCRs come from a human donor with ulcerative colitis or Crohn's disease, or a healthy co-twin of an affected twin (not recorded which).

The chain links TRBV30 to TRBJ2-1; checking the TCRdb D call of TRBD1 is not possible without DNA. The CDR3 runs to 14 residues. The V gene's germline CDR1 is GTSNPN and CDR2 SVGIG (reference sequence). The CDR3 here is CAWSRRGADNEQFF.

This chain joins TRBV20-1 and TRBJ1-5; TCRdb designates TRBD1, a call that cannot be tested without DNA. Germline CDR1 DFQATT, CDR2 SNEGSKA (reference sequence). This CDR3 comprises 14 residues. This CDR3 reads CSAYGQDRNQPQHF.

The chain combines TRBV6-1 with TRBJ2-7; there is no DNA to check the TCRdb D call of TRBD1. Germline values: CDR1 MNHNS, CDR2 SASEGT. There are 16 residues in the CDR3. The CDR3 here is CASGPAPGQASIEQYF.

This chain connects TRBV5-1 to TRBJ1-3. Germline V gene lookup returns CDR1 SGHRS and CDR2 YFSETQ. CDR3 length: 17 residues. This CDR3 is CASSLEGSPAGGNTIYF.

The CDR3 here is CASSSRLDTEAFF. The rearrangement links TRBV11-2 to TRBJ1-1. The CDR3 has 13 amino acids. From germline, CDR1 is SGHAT and CDR2 FQNNGV.

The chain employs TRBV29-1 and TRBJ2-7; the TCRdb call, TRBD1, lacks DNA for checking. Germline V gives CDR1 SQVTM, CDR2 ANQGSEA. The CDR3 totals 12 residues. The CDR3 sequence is CSVRDSSYEQYF.

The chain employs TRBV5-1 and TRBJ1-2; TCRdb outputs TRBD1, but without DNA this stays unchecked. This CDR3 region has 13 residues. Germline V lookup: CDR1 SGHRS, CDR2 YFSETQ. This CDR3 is CASSLHREAGYTF.

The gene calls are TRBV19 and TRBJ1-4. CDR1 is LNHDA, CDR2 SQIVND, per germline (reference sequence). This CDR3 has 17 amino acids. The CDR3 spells CASSMGARDTGNEKLFF. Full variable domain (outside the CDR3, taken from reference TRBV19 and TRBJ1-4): DGGITQSPKYLFRKEGQNVTLSCEQNLNHDAMYWYRQDPGQGLRLIYYSQIVNDFQKGDIAEGYSVSREKKESFPLTVTSAQKNPTAFYLCASSMGARDTGNEKLFFGSGTQLSVL.

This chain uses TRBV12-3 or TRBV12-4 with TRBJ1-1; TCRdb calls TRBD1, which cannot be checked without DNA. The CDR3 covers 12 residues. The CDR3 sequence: CASSWGRGKAFF.

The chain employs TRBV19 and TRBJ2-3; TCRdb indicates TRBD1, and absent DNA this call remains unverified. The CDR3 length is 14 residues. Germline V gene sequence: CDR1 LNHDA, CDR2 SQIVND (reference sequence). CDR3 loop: CASSPRQGPHTQYF.

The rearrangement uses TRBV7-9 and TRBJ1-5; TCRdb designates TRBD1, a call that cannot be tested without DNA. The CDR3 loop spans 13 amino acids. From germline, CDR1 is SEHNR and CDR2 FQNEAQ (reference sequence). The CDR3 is CASSATGSQPQHF.

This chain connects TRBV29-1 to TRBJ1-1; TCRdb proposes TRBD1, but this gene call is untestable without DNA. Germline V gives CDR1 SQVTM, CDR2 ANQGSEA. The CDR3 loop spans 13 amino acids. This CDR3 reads CSVEPGGYAEAFF. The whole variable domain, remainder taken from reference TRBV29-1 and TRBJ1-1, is SAVISQKPSRDICQRGTSLTIQCQVDSQVTMMFWYRQQPGQSLTLIATANQGSEATYESGFVIDKFPISRPNLTFSTLTVSNMSPEDSSIYLCSVEPGGYAEAFFGQGTRLTVV.

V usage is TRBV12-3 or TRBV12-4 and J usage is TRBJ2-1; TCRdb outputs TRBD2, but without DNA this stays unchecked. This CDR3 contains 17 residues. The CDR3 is CASSTPWAAGGPSEQFF.

The CDR3 loop reads CASSHSGGSSYEQYF. The J gene is TRBJ2-7, the V gene TRBV7-3; the TCRdb D gene call, TRBD2, has no DNA to confirm it. This CDR3 region has 15 residues. Germline V CDR1 and CDR2: SGHTA, FQGTGA.

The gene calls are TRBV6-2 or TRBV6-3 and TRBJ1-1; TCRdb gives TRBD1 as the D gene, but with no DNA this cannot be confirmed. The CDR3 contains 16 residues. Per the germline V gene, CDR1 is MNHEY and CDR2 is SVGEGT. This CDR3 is CASSPRGTGGNSPAFF.

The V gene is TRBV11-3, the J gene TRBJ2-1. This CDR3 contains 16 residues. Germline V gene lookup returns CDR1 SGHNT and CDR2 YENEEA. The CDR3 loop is CASSLDPGGEYNEQFF.

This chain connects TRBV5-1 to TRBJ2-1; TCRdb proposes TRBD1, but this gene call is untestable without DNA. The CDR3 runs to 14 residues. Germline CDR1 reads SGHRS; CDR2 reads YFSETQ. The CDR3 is CASSYAGTENEQFF.

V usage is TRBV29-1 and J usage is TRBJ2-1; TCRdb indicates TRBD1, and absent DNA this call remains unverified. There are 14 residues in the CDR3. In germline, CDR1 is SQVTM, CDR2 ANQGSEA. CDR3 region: CSVEGTGVYNEQFF.

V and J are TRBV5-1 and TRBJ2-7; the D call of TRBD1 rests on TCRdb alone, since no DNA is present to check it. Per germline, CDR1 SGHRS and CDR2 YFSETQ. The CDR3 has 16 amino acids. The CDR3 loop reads CASSEPGQGKNYEQYF.

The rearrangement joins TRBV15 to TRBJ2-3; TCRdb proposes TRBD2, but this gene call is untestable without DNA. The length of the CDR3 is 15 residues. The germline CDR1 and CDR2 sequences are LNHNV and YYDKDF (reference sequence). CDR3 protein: CATSLAYTSTDTQYF. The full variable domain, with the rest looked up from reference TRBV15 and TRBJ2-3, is DAMVIQNPRYQVTQFGKPVTLSCSQTLNHNVMYWYQQKSSQAPKLLFHYYDKDFNNEADTPDNFQSRRPNTSFCFLDIRSPGLGDTAMYLCATSLAYTSTDTQYFGPGTRLTVL.

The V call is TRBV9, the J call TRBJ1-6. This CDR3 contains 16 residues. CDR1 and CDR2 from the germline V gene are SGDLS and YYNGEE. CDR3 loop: CASSAVGRLTNSPLHF.

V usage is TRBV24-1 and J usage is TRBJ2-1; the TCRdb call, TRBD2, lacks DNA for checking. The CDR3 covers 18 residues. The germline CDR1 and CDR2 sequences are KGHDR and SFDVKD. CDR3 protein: CATSDRTRGSGGSQEQFF.

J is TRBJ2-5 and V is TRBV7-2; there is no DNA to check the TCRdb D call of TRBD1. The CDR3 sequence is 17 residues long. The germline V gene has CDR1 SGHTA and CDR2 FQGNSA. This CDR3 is CASSLRPQVGGRETQYF.

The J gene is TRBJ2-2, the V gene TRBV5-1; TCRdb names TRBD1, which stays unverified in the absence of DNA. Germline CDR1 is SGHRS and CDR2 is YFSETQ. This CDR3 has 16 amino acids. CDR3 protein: CASSFLSRWNTGELFF.

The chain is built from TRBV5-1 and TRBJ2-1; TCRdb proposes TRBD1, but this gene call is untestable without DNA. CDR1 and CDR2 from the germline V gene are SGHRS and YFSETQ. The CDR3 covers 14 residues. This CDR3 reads CASSFGQGLGEQFF.

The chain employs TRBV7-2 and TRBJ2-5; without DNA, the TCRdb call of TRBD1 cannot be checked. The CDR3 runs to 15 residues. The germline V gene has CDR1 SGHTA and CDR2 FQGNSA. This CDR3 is CASSLGRGVQETQYF.

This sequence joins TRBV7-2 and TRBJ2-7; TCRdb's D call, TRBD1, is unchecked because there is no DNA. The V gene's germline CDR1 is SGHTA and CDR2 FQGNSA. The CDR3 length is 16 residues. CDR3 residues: CASSLASGRSSYEQYF.

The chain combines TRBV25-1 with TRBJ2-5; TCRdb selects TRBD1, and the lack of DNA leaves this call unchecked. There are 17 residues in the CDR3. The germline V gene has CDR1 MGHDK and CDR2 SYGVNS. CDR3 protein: CASSEQGVQRTQETQYF. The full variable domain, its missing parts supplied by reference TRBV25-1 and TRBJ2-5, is EADIYQTPRYLVIGTGKKITLECSQTMGHDKMYWYQQDPGMELHLIHYSYGVNSTEKGDLSSESTVSRIRTEHFPLTLESARPSHTSQYLCASSEQGVQRTQETQYFGPGTRLLVL.

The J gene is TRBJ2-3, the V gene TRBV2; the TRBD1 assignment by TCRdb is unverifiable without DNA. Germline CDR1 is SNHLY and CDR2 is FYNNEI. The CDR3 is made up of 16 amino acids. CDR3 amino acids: CASSEAVTGAADTQYF.

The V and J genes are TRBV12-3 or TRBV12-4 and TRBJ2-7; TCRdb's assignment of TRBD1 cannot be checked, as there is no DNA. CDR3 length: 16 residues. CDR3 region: CASSTGQGALTYEQYF.

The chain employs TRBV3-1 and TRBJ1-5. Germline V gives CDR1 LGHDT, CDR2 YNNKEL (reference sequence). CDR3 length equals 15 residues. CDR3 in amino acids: CASSRDPRGNQPQHF.